This passage covers 8 T cell receptor beta chains from one sample sequenced in a study of T cells in Graves' hyperthyroidism and ophthalmopathy. TCR beta CDR3 sequences were amplified from RNA transcripts. First-round RT-PCR with HTBI primers amplified the TCR CDR3 region. Each CDR3 protein is one row after TCRdb ran MiXCR on the multiplex PCR reads. The sample has 360,000 or so distinct CDR3 sequences, approximately 19% seen once. Sequenced sample: blood. The receptor source for this set is a woman aged 18-29 years with Graves' hyperthyroidism.

This clonotype was detected many times. The rearrangement joins TRBV2 to TRBJ2-5, with D possibly being TRBD2 (5 bases). V lost 3 bases and J lost 3, with 8 bases in between. CDR3 length: 13 amino acids. Per germline, CDR1 SNHLY and CDR2 FYNNEI. CDR3 residues: CASSELAEETQYF. CDR3 DNA: TGTGCCAGCAGTGAGCTAGCAGAAGAGACCCAGTACTTC.

The chain is built from TRBV7-8 and TRBJ2-5; D call uncertain. The CDR3 runs to 15 residues. Germline V gives CDR1 SGHVS, CDR2 FQNEAQ. V was clipped by 3 bases and J by 5 bases, with 16 bases between them. The CDR3 coding sequence is TGTGCCAGCAGCTTGAATTTGAGGCGATCGGAGACCCAGTACTTC. Its protein product is CASSLNLRRSETQYF. Full variable domain (outside the CDR3, taken from reference TRBV7-8 and TRBJ2-5): GAGVSQSPRYKVAKRGQDVALRCDPISGHVSLFWYQQALGQGPEFLTYFQNEAQLDKSGLPSDRFFAERPEGSVSTLKIQRTQQEDSAVYLCASSLNLRRSETQYFGPGTRLLVL.

The chain combines TRBV5-1 with TRBJ2-2; TRBD1 might be the D (6 bases). Germline values: CDR1 SGHRS, CDR2 YFSETQ. The CDR3 is 15 amino acids. The V and J ends lost 4 bases and 7 bases respectively, with 17 bases between them. The CDR3 reads CASSPRTVDDGELFF. CDR3 in DNA: TGCGCCAGCAGCCCTAGGACAGTTGATGACGGGGAGCTGTTTTTT.

This clonotype was picked up many times. CDR3 sequence reads: CASTPIRQYEQYF. The CDR3 region has the DNA TGTGCCAGCACCCCCATTCGTCAGTACGAGCAGTACTTC. The chain couples TRBV2 to TRBJ2-7, with D unresolved. Germline CDR1 and CDR2: SNHLY and FYNNEI. This CDR3 region has 13 residues. Trimming pared 7 bases from V and 4 bases from J, leaving 14 bases between. The entire variable domain, with the rest obtained from reference TRBV2 and TRBJ2-7, is as follows: EPEVTQTPSHQVTQMGQEVILRCVPISNHLYFYWYRQILGQKVEFLVSFYNNEISEKSEIFDDQFSVERPDGSNFTLKIRSTKLEDSAMYFCASTPIRQYEQYFGPGTRLTVT.

Many counts were recorded for this clonotype. The chain carries TRBV9 and TRBJ1-2; 7 bases agree with TRBD1. The V and J ends lost 2 bases and 1 base, in that order; junction bases with no gene match: 5. CDR1 SGDLS and CDR2 YYNGEE come from the germline V gene. The CDR3 has 15 residues. In DNA, the CDR3 is TGTGCCAGCAGCGTTGGGACAGCGAATAACTATGGCTACACCTTC. Its protein is CASSVGTANNYGYTF.

This clonotype was counted between two and nine times. A read error may explain this, as a much larger clone is one base away. As DNA, the CDR3 is TGTGCCAGCCAAGCGACAGGACTGGTCAATCAGCCCCAGCATTTT. Protein sequence: CASQATGLVNQPQHF. The chain joins TRBV2 to TRBJ1-5; TRBD1 is a possible D gene (6 bases). Trimming stripped 8 bases from V and 3 bases from J, with 17 bases between. Germline CDR1 reads SNHLY; CDR2 reads FYNNEI. This CDR3 is 15 amino acids long.

This clonotype was counted a few times. This chain connects TRBV28 to TRBJ2-4, with D possibly matching TRBD1 (5 bases). Trimming left V 4 bases short and J 7 bases short, with 14 bases between. Germline V gives CDR1 MDHEN, CDR2 SYDVKM. The CDR3 has 14 amino acids. The CDR3 DNA follows: TGTGCCAGCAGTTCCCCACAGGACGGGAACATTCAGTACTTC. This translates into CASSSPQDGNIQYF.

The table lists this clonotype with many counts. This chain uses TRBV30 with TRBJ2-5; possible D gene TRBD1, 6 bases. Germline lookup yields CDR1 GTSNPN and CDR2 SVGIG (reference sequence). With 3 bases removed from V and 5 bases from J, the gap between germline ends came to 13 bases. The CDR3 has 13 amino acids. DNA for the CDR3: TGTGCCTGGAGAGATTCAGGGGCCGAGACCCAGTACTTC. It specifies CAWRDSGAETQYF.